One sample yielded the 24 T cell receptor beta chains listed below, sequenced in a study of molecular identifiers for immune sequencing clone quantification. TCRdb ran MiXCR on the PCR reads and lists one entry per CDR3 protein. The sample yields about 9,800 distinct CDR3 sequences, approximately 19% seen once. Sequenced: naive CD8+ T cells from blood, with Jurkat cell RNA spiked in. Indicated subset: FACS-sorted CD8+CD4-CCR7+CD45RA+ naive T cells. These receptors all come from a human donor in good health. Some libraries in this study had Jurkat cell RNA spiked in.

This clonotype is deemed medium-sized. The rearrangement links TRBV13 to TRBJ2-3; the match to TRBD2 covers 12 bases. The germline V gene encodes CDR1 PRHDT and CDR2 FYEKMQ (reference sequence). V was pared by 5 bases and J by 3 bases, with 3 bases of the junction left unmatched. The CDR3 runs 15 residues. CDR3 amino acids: CASSPLAGGTDTQYF. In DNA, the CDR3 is TGTGCCAGCAGCCCACTAGCGGGAGGTACAGATACGCAGTATTTT.

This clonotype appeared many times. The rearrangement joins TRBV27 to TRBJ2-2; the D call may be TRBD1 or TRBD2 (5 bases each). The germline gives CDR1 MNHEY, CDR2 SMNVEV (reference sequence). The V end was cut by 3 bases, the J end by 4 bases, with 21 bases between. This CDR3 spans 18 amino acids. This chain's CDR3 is CASSLGPYQGTFTGELFF. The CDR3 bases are TGTGCCAGCAGTTTGGGACCGTACCAGGGTACATTCACCGGGGAGCTGTTTTTT.

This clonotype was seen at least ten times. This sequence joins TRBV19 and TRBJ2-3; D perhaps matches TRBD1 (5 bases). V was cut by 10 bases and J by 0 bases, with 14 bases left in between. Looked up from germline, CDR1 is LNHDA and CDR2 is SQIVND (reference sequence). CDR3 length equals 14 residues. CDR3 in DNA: TGTGCCACCACGACAGCTTATAGCACAGATACGCAGTATTTT. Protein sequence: CATTTAYSTDTQYF. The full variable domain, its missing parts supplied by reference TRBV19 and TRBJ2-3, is DGGITQSPKYLFRKEGQNVTLSCEQNLNHDAMYWYRQDPGQGLRLIYYSQIVNDFQKGDIAEGYSVSREKKESFPLTVTSAQKNPTAFYLCATTTAYSTDTQYFGPGTRLTVL.

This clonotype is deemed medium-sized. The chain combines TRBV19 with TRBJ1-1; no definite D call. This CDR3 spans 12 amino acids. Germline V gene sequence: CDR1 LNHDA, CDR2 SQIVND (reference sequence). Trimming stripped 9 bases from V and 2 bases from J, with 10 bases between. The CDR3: CASDPGNTEAFF. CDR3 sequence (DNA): TGTGCCAGCGACCCGGGAAACACTGAAGCTTTCTTT.

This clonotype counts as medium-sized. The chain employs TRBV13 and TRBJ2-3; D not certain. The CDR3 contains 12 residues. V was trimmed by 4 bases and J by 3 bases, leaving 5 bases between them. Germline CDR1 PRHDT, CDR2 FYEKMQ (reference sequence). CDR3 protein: CASSSITDTQYF. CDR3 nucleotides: TGTGCCAGCAGCTCGATAACAGATACGCAGTATTTT.

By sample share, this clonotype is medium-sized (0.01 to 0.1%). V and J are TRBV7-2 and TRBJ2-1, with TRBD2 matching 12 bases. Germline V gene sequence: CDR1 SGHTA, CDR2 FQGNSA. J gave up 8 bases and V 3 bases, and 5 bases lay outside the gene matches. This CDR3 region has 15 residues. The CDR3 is CASSFWTSGIYEQFF. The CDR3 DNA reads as TGTGCCAGCAGCTTCTGGACTAGCGGGATTTATGAGCAGTTCTTC.

The CDR3: CASSQGLAPTDTQYF. The CDR3 DNA sequence: TGTGCCAGCAGCCAAGGCCTAGCGCCCACAGATACGCAGTATTTT. This sequence joins TRBV7-9 and TRBJ2-3, with D possibly matching TRBD2 (6 bases). V shed 5 bases and J shed 2 bases, with 14 bases lying between them. The CDR3 loop spans 15 amino acids. Germline V gives CDR1 SEHNR, CDR2 FQNEAQ (reference sequence).

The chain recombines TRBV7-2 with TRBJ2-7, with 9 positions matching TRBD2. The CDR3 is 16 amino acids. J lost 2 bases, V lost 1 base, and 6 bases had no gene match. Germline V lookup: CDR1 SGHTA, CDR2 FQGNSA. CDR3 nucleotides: TGTGCCAGCAGCTTAGAGTGGGGCGGGGGGGCCTACGAGCAGTACTTC. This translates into CASSLEWGGGAYEQYF.

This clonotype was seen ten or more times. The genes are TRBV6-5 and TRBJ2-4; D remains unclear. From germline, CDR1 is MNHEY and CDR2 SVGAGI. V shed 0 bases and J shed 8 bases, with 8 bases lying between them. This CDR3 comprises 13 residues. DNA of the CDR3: TGTGCCAGCAGTTACTCAGGGCTGGACATTCAGTACTTC. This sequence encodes CASSYSGLDIQYF.

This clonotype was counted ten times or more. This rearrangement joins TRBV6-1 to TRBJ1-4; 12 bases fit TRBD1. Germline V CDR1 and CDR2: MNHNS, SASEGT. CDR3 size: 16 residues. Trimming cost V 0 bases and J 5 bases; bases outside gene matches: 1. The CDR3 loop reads CASSEAGQGANEKLFF. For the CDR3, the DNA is TGTGCCAGCAGTGAAGCGGGACAGGGGGCAAATGAAAAACTGTTTTTT.

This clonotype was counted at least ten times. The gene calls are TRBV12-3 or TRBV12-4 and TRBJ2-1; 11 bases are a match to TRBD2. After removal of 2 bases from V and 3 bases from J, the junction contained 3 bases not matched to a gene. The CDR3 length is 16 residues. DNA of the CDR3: TGTGCCAGCAGTTTACCCGGGACTAGCGGCTACAATGAGCAGTTCTTC. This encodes CASSLPGTSGYNEQFF.

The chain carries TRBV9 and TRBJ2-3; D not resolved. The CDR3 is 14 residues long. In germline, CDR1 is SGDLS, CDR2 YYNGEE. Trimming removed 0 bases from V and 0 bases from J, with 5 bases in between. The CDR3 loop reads CASSVGGSTDTQYF. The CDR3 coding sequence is TGTGCCAGCAGCGTAGGCGGAAGCACAGATACGCAGTATTTT.

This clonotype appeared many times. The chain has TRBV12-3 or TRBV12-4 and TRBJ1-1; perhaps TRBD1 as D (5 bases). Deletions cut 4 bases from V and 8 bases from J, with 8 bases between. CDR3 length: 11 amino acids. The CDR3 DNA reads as TGTGCCAGCAGTTCTACAGGAGAAGCTTTCTTT. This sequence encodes CASSSTGEAFF.

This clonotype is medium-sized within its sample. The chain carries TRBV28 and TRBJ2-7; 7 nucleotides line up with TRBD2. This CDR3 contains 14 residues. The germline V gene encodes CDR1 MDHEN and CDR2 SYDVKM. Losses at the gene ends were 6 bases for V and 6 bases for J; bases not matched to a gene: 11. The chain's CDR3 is CASRPGGTIGEQYF. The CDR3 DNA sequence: TGTGCCAGCAGACCCGGCGGGACTATCGGCGAGCAGTACTTC.

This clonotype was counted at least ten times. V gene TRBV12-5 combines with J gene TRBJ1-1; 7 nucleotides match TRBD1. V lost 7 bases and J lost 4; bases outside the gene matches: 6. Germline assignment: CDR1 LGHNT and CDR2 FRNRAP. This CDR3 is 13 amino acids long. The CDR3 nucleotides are TGTGCTAGTGATCCCACAGGGGTCACTGAAGCTTTCTTT. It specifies CASDPTGVTEAFF.

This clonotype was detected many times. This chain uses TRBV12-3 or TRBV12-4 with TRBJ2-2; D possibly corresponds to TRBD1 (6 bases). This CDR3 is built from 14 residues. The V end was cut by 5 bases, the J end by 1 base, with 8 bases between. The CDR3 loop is CASSRQVNTGELFF. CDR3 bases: TGTGCCAGCAGTCGACAGGTGAACACCGGGGAGCTGTTTTTT.

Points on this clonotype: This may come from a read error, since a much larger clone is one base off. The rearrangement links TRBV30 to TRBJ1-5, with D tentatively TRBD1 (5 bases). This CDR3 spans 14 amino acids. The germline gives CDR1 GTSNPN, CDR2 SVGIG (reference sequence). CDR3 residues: CARSVIRANQPQHF. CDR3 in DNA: TGTGCCAGGAGTGTCATCAGGGCTAATCAGCCCCAGCATTTT.

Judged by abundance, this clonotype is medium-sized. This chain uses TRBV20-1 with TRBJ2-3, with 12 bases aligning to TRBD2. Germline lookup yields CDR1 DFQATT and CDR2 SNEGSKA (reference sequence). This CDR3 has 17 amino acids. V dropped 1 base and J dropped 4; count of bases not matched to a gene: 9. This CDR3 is CSARGLAGDLRADTQYF. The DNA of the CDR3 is TGCAGTGCTAGAGGACTAGCGGGAGATTTGCGGGCAGATACGCAGTATTTT.

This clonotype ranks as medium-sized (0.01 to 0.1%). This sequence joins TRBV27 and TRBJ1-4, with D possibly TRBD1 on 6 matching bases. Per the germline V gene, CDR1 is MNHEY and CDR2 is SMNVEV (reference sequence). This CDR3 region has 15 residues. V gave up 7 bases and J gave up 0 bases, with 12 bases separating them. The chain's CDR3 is CASKEEGATNEKLFF. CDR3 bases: TGTGCCAGCAAAGAAGAGGGGGCAACTAATGAAAAACTGTTTTTT.

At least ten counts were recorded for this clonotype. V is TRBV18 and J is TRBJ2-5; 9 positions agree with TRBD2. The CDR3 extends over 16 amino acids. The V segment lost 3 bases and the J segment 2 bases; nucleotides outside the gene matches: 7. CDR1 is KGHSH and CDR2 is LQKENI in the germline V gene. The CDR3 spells CASSPTSSGGQETQYF. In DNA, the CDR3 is TGTGCCAGCTCACCCACTAGTAGCGGGGGACAAGAGACCCAGTACTTC.

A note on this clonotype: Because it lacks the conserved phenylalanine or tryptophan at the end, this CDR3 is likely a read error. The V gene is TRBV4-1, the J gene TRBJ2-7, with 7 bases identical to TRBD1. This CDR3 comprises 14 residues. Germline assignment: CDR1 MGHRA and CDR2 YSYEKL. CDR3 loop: CASSVYRGSCEQYL. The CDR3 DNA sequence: TGCGCCAGCAGCGTTTACAGGGGATCCTGCGAGCAGTACCTC.

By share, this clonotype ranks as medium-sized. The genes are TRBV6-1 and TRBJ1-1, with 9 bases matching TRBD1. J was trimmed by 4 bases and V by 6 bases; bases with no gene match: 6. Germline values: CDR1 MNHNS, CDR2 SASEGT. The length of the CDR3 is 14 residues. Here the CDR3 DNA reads TGTGCCAGCAGGGATACAGGGGGCACCACTGAAGCTTTCTTT. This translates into CASRDTGGTTEAFF.

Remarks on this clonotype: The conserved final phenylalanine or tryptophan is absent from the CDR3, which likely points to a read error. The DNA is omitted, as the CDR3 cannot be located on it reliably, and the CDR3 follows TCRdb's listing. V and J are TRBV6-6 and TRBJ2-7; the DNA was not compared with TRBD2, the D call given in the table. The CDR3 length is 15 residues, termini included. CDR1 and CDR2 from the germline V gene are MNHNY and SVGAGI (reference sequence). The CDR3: CASSSRDSPPLEKYL.

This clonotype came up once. The CDR3 loop is CATRNLRTYTNTGELFF. As DNA, the CDR3 is TGTGCCACCAGAAACCTCCGGACATACACGAACACCGGGGAGCTGTTTTTT. The gene calls are TRBV24-1 and TRBJ2-2; a possible D gene is TRBD1 (5 bases). The V end was cut by 7 bases, the J end by 0 bases, with 17 bases between. This CDR3 spans 17 amino acids. CDR1 and CDR2 (germline): KGHDR, SFDVKD.